The TCR beta chain under discussion was sequenced for a study of brain T cells in children with intractable seizures. V was pared by 3 bases and J by 2 bases, with 11 bases between. The germline CDR1 and CDR2 sequences are SNHLY and FYNNEI. CDR3 size: 15 residues. Clones were sequenced by immunoSEQ multiplex PCR, and TCRdb holds only the in-frame ones, with some missing. The repertoire includes about 110,000 clones, 90% to 95% of them detected once, and under 4.5% sits in the top ten. The sequence came from a boy in the first two years of life with hemimegalencephaly and intractable seizures. The source material was peripheral blood, sampled at surgery. This chain links TRBV2 with TRBJ2-1, with D tentatively TRBD2 (6 bases). The CDR3 DNA is TGTGCCAGCAGTGACGTGGGAGGCGCCTACAATGAGCAGTTCTTC. It codes for CASSDVGGAYNEQFF.